These T cell receptor beta chains were read from a single sample in a study of control samples from healthy donors and cancer patients. Clones were sequenced by immunoSEQ multiplex PCR, and TCRdb holds only the in-frame ones, with some missing. This sample has some 150,000 clones, with around 95% found just once. Sequencing was performed on blood. The receptors originated from a man in his forties in good health. Both conserved end residues are part of each CDR3. D genes are given only for firm matches. Not every row has a clone size; where given, it reads once, few, many or a size class.

v_gene	d_gene	j_gene	abundance	CDR3nt	CDR3aa
TRBV3-1/TRBV3-2	-	TRBJ2-7	few	TGTGCCAGCAGCTCGGGACTCGAGCAGTACTTC	CASSSGLEQYF
TRBV19	TRBD1	TRBJ2-1	-	TGTGCCAGTAGTATATCCGAGACAGGGGCCTACAATGAGCAGTTCTTC	CASSISETGAYNEQFF
TRBV29-1	-	TRBJ1-1	-	TGCAGCGCTGGGGCCCCCCAAGCTTTCTTT	CSAGAPQAFF
TRBV28	-	TRBJ1-4	-	TGTGCCAGCAGTTTTGGACTTACTAGTAATGAAAAACTGTTTTTT	CASSFGLTSNEKLFF
TRBV28	TRBD1	TRBJ2-7	-	TGTGCCACCCAAACCGGGACAGTCATCTACGAGCAGTACTTC	CATQTGTVIYEQYF
TRBV4-1	-	TRBJ1-2	-	TGCGCCAGCAGCCACCCCGAGGGAGTTAACTATGGCTACACCTTC	CASSHPEGVNYGYTF
TRBV5-5	TRBD1	TRBJ2-7	-	TGTGCCAGCAGACTGGGACAGCACGCGTCCTACGAGCAGTACTTC	CASRLGQHASYEQYF
TRBV7-9	-	TRBJ1-3	-	TGTGCCAGCAGCTTGTATTCCAACTCTGGAAACACCATATATTTT	CASSLYSNSGNTIYF
TRBV28	-	TRBJ1-1	-	TGTGCCAGCAGTTTAAGGGTGGGCACTGAAGCTTTCTTT	CASSLRVGTEAFF
TRBV7-9	-	TRBJ1-2	once	TGTGCCACCCGGCGAACTAACTATGGCTACACCTTC	CATRRTNYGYTF
TRBV19	-	TRBJ1-1	-	TGTGCCAGTATGAGCTCCCCCAGCGACTTTAAGCCATACACTGAAGCTTTCTTT	CASMSSPSDFKPYTEAFF
TRBV20-1	TRBD1	TRBJ2-7	once	TGCAGTGCTAGTACACCGGACAGGGGGTTGTACGAGCAGTACTTC	CSASTPDRGLYEQYF
TRBV4-1	-	TRBJ1-4	-	TGCGCCAGCAGCCCTACACTCGGCCCCTGGGAAAAACTGTTTTTT	CASSPTLGPWEKLFF
TRBV18	-	TRBJ1-2	-	TGTGCCAGCTCTCCTCAACAGGACAACTATGGCTACACCTTC	CASSPQQDNYGYTF
TRBV3-1/TRBV3-2	-	TRBJ2-7	-	TGTGCCAGCAGCCAAGATCGGGTCAGGGCGTCCGAGCAGTACTTC	CASSQDRVRASEQYF
TRBV12-3/TRBV12-4	TRBD1	TRBJ2-7	-	TGTGCCAGCAGTCCACAGGGGGGCTACGAGCAGTACTTC	CASSPQGGYEQYF
TRBV11-2	-	TRBJ1-3	once	TGTGCCAGCAGGACGGGAGGATGGACGGAAGGGAACACCATATATTTT	CASRTGGWTEGNTIYF
TRBV30	-	TRBJ2-6	-	TGTGCCTGGAGTCCGGACTCTGGGGCCAACGTCCTGACTTTC	CAWSPDSGANVLTF
TRBV5-4	-	TRBJ1-4	-	TGTGCCAGCAGCGAAAACAGCGAAAAACTGTTTTTT	CASSENSEKLFF
TRBV6-5	TRBD1	TRBJ1-6	-	TGTGCCAGCAGTCGCGACAGGGGGAATTCACCCCTCCACTTT	CASSRDRGNSPLHF
TRBV5-1	-	TRBJ1-1	once	TGCGCCAGCAGCGACAATAGGGAAGGTGAAGCTTTCTTT	CASSDNREGEAFF
TRBV5-6	-	TRBJ1-2	-	TGTGCCAGCAGCGACTATCTTAGACAGGACTTTTATGGCTACACCTTC	CASSDYLRQDFYGYTF
TRBV6-5	-	TRBJ1-2	-	TGTGCCAGCAGTTCTACAGGGACCCATGGCTACACCTTC	CASSSTGTHGYTF
TRBV7-2	TRBD1	TRBJ2-2	-	TGTGCCAGCAGCCCAGGGGGCGCGGGCACCGGGGAGCTGTTTTTT	CASSPGGAGTGELFF
TRBV7-9	-	TRBJ1-1	-	TGTGCCAGCAGCTTAGAGAGCGGATGGGATACTGAAGCTTTCTTT	CASSLESGWDTEAFF
TRBV5-1	TRBD1	TRBJ1-2	-	TGCGCCAGCAGGTCGGGACAGAGTAACTATGGCTACACCTTC	CASRSGQSNYGYTF